These T cell receptor beta chains were read from a single sample in a study of shared clonotypes between healthy human individuals. Assay used: immunoSEQ multiplex PCR; TCRdb lists only in-frame clones, some missing. The sample has about 590,000 clones, less than 97% seen once; the top ten hold 0.09% to 0.13%. Material for sequencing was naive CD8+ T cells sorted from blood. These receptors were taken from a woman between 25 and 40 years old in good health. CDR3s leave out the opening cysteine and the closing phenylalanine or tryptophan. Fields, in order: V gene, CDR3 protein.

TRBV5-6	ASSHQGAGELF
TRBV19	ASASASYEQY
TRBV19	ASRTPGGPPPLGTEAF
TRBV6-1	ASSESTHHTNEKLF
TRBV27	ASSLSGGNTEAF
TRBV7-9	ASSLNYEQY
TRBV19	ASSIVPYNEQF
TRBV28	ASSLRVQPQH
TRBV27	ASSLGQRGEKLF
TRBV5-1	ASSLGRGSEKLF
TRBV27	ASRPIQVSYEQY
TRBV13	ASTSVPGENEQF
TRBV6-6	ASSLGQLNEKLF
TRBV5-6	ASSLEGQGYEKLF
TRBV28	ASSVTGMNTEAF
TRBV27	ASSGRGLTNYGYT
TRBV13	ASSEDRVYGYT
TRBV5-6	ASSWGTSGSTDTQY
TRBV19	ASSLGPAYEQY
TRBV7-6	ASSLYGARGETQY
TRBV5-1	ASSLNSYYEQY
TRBV29-1	SVRKTSGSLLPADTQY
TRBV27	ASSFLGSYNEQF
TRBV10-3	AISTQGQGYNEQF
TRBV9	ASSVKGLAGPTDTQY
TRBV4-2	ASSQRTLGTSGTDFSTDTQY
TRBV14	ASSQDYEQY
TRBV10-2	ASRSQGVYQPQH
TRBV27	ASSQINEQF
TRBV9	ASSVESRRGNTEAF
TRBV28	ASSRRQDQETQY
TRBV15	ATSRVGTAYEQY
TRBV4-1	ASSQVGLYGYT
TRBV28	ASRMTIGTSGNLDEQY
TRBV28	ASRPGLAGVRETQY
TRBV9	ASSSSGGSYNEQF
TRBV4-1	ASSQEGQHYEQY
TRBV4-2	ASSQDLPAAYEQY
TRBV2	ASREQGSGDTQY
TRBV6-4	ASSDTATREAF
TRBV2	ASSDQGRETQY
TRBV2	ASSTTRTSGRYEQY
TRBV10-1	ASSESGGGTQETQY
TRBV28	ASSPRHESSYEQY
TRBV28	ASSFRESSYNEQF
TRBV5-4	ASSAGRDNEQF
TRBV19	ASSSRISTYEQY
TRBV6-5	ARIELGTEAF
TRBV6-1	ASSAPLASVDTQY
TRBV6-5	ASSNDYYEQY
TRBV12-5	ASGFWGSDEQF
TRBV28	ASRPNTGELF
TRBV5-6	ASSLAGGLSGQETQY
TRBV7-3	ASSSTGGGRMEDYT
TRBV27	ASSLSDGQGDGGYT